This T cell receptor beta chain was retrieved from a study of cytomegalovirus exposure and HLA in healthy donors. Notes on the study in general: Equally common other TCR beta chains were less clonally expanded than HLA-associated ones, a later analysis found.

This clone was observed a few times. Antigen unknown. This CDR3 contains 14 residues. From germline, CDR1 is SEHNR and CDR2 FQNEAQ (reference sequence). The V and J ends lost 1 base and 11 bases respectively, with 12 bases between them. The study ran its PCR with 60 Vbeta and 13 Jbeta primers. Clones were sequenced by immunoSEQ multiplex PCR, and TCRdb holds only the in-frame ones, with some missing. The table records about 140,000 clones, about 77% of them present only once. The rearrangement links TRBV7-9 to TRBJ1-6, with D possibly matching TRBD1 (6 bases). The clonotype originates from a female donor in good health and CMV-seronegative. Sequencing was done on a sample of PBMCs. The CDR3 bases are TGTGCCAGCAGCTTAGACCTGACAGGCCCACCCCTCCACTTT. Its protein product is CASSLDLTGPPLHF.